Presented here are 30 T cell receptor beta chains from one specimen sequenced in a study of cytomegalovirus exposure and HLA in healthy donors. The PCR made use of 60 Vbeta and 13 Jbeta primers. TCRdb's copy holds only in-frame clones and misses some; the assay was immunoSEQ multiplex PCR. The sample lists around 130,000 clones; 75% were seen once. The sequenced material came from PBMCs. The origin of the receptors is a woman aged 40 to 49 in good health and CMV-seropositive.

This clone was observed a few times. The chain links TRBV6-1 to TRBJ1-1; unclear D gene. CDR1 MNHNS and CDR2 SASEGT come from the germline V gene. The germline V and J ends were trimmed by 8 bases and 1 base, with 8 bases remaining between them. This CDR3 contains 12 residues. CDR3 amino acids: CASQARNTEAFF. DNA of the CDR3: TGTGCCAGCCAGGCGAGGAACACTGAAGCTTTCTTT.

The chain uses TRBV30 and TRBJ1-2; D is ambiguous. V was trimmed by 3 bases and J by 4 bases, leaving 15 bases between them. The CDR3 is 14 amino acids. Per germline, CDR1 GTSNPN and CDR2 SVGIG (reference sequence). CDR3 amino acids: CAWSANSIVYGYTF. The CDR3 DNA reads as TGTGCCTGGAGCGCCAATAGTATTGTCTATGGCTACACCTTC.

The chain couples TRBV5-6 to TRBJ2-3; perhaps TRBD1 as D (5 bases). CDR1 SGHDT and CDR2 YYEEEE come from the germline V gene. This CDR3 is built from 14 residues. V lost 4 bases and J 0 bases, leaving 9 bases between the germline ends. CDR3 sequence: CASSTGFSTDTQYF. The CDR3 region has the DNA TGTGCCAGCAGCACAGGCTTTAGCACAGATACGCAGTATTTT.

This sequence joins TRBV4-3 and TRBJ2-2; no definite D call. The CDR3 is made up of 14 amino acids. With 3 bases removed from V and 1 base from J, the gap between germline ends came to 6 bases. Per germline, CDR1 LGHNA and CDR2 YSLEER. The CDR3 loop is CASSHTENTGELFF. As DNA, the CDR3 is TGCGCCAGCAGCCACACAGAGAACACCGGGGAGCTGTTTTTT.

This chain uses TRBV6-5 with TRBJ2-1; 8 bases are a match to TRBD2. The germline V gene has CDR1 MNHEY and CDR2 SVGAGI. J gave up 7 bases and V 8 bases, and 10 bases lay outside the gene matches. This CDR3 is 14 amino acids long. CDR3 sequence: CASGGAGGWNEQFF. CDR3 nucleotide sequence: TGTGCCAGCGGAGGGGCGGGAGGATGGAATGAGCAGTTCTTC.

This clone was found a few times. This chain connects TRBV19 to TRBJ1-3; weak D call: TRBD1 (5 bases). This CDR3 has 14 residues. CDR1 is LNHDA, CDR2 SQIVND, per germline (reference sequence). The V gene lost 7 bases and the J gene lost 1 base, with 11 bases spanning the gap. The CDR3 protein is CASTPTASGNTIYF. For the CDR3, the DNA is TGTGCCAGTACCCCGACAGCTTCTGGAAACACCATATATTTT.

The chain links TRBV6-5 to TRBJ2-5; TRBD2 agrees at 13 bases. J lost 2 bases, V lost 7 bases, and 4 bases had no gene match. CDR3 size: 15 residues. Germline V gene sequence: CDR1 MNHEY, CDR2 SVGAGI. CDR3 sequence: CASNPGLAGQETQYF. The CDR3 DNA is TGTGCCAGCAACCCGGGACTAGCGGGGCAAGAGACCCAGTACTTC.

V is TRBV6-5 and J is TRBJ2-1; 8 nucleotides line up with TRBD2. Losses at the gene ends were 8 bases for V and 3 bases for J; bases not matched to a gene: 9. Per germline, CDR1 MNHEY and CDR2 SVGAGI. The CDR3 is made up of 15 amino acids. DNA for the CDR3: TGTGCCAGCCAGCGGGGGCCGTCAATCTACAATGAGCAGTTCTTC. Residues: CASQRGPSIYNEQFF.

The chain has TRBV28 and TRBJ2-7; D gene unclear. The germline CDR1 and CDR2 sequences are MDHEN and SYDVKM. Trimming removed 4 bases from V and 2 bases from J, with 9 bases in between. This CDR3 region has 13 residues. The CDR3 DNA reads TGTGCCAGCAGTTGGGCCAACGCCTACGAGCAGTACTTC. Its protein is CASSWANAYEQYF.

This clone has a handful of counts. The chain uses TRBV6-1 and TRBJ2-2; weak D call: TRBD1 (5 bases). With 3 bases removed from V and 1 base from J, the gap between germline ends came to 9 bases. Germline V gene data show CDR1 as MNHNS and CDR2 as SASEGT. The CDR3 loop spans 15 amino acids. The CDR3 reads CASSEYTGNTGELFF. The CDR3, as DNA: TGTGCCAGCAGTGAGTATACAGGGAACACCGGGGAGCTGTTTTTT.

This rearrangement joins TRBV5-1 to TRBJ1-2; 7 positions match TRBD1. CDR3 size: 13 residues. Germline CDR1 is SGHRS and CDR2 is YFSETQ. V was pared by 9 bases and J by 2 bases, with 7 bases of the junction left unmatched. The CDR3 DNA reads as TGCGCCATCCCAGGGGGTCTAAACTATGGCTACACCTTC. It translates to CAIPGGLNYGYTF.

Turning to this clone: Other nucleotide sequences from this sample produce the same CDR3. This sequence joins TRBV29-1 and TRBJ2-5; a possible D gene is TRBD2 (6 bases). The CDR3 is 12 residues long. Germline lookup yields CDR1 SQVTM and CDR2 ANQGSEA. The V end lost 4 bases, the J end lost 3 bases, and 9 bases lay between the germline ends. The CDR3 spells CSVVGGEETQYF. Written as DNA, the CDR3 is TGCAGCGTTGTTGGCGGGGAAGAGACCCAGTACTTC. Complete variable domain (other parts from reference TRBV29-1 and TRBJ2-5): SAVISQKPSRDICQRGTSLTIQCQVDSQVTMMFWYRQQPGQSLTLIATANQGSEATYESGFVIDKFPISRPNLTFSTLTVSNMSPEDSSIYLCSVVGGEETQYFGPGTRLLVL.

This clone was found a few times. The V and J genes are TRBV4-3 and TRBJ2-6; 7 bases fit TRBD2. The germline V gene has CDR1 LGHNA and CDR2 YSLEER. The trim removed 1 base at V and 1 base at J, leaving 4 bases unmatched. CDR3 length: 17 residues. The CDR3 is CASSQGGGGSGANVLTF. The CDR3 DNA reads as TGCGCCAGCAGCCAAGGGGGCGGGGGATCTGGGGCCAACGTCCTGACTTTC.

The chain is built from TRBV7-2 and TRBJ2-2; TRBD2 matches 7 bases. Germline V lookup: CDR1 SGHTA, CDR2 FQGNSA. Trimming cost V 1 base and J 4 bases; bases outside gene matches: 12. CDR3 length equals 18 residues. The CDR3 coding sequence is TGTGCCAGCAGCTTAGTGGGGGGTGGGAGGGGAGGCACCGGGGAGCTGTTTTTT. It yields the protein CASSLVGGGRGGTGELFF. The whole variable domain, remainder taken from reference TRBV7-2 and TRBJ2-2, is GAGVSQSPSNKVTEKGKDVELRCDPISGHTALYWYRQSLGQGLEFLIYFQGNSAPDKSGLPSDRFSAERTGGSVSTLTIQRTQQEDSAVYLCASSLVGGGRGGTGELFFGEGSRLTVL.

V and J are TRBV19 and TRBJ2-5; a possible D gene is TRBD1 (6 bases). The CDR3 has 12 residues. Trimming removed 2 bases at V and 5 bases at J, with 6 bases between. Germline CDR1 and CDR2: LNHDA and SQIVND (reference sequence). The CDR3 sequence is CASSIRGETQYF. Written as DNA, the CDR3 is TGTGCCAGTAGTATAAGGGGGGAGACCCAGTACTTC.

CDR3 region: CASSYNNSPLHF. The CDR3 DNA sequence: TGTGCCAGCAGTTATAATAATTCACCCCTCCACTTT. This rearrangement joins TRBV6-5 to TRBJ1-6; D not resolved. CDR1 is MNHEY, CDR2 SVGAGI, per germline. The CDR3 loop spans 12 amino acids. V was cut by 3 bases and J by 5 bases, with 2 bases left in between.

The chain carries TRBV7-6 and TRBJ2-3; 11 bases agree with TRBD2. The V gene's germline CDR1 is SGHVS and CDR2 FNYEAQ. J was trimmed by 3 bases and V by 3 bases; bases with no gene match: 5. The CDR3 has 16 residues. The CDR3 DNA reads as TGTGCCAGCAGCTTTTCAGCTAGCGGGGGGACAGATACGCAGTATTTT. This encodes CASSFSASGGTDTQYF.

The rearrangement uses TRBV30 and TRBJ2-7; a possible D gene is TRBD2 (5 bases). V was cut by 2 bases and J by 9 bases, with 14 bases left in between. The CDR3 consists of 12 residues. CDR1 is GTSNPN, CDR2 SVGIG, per germline (reference sequence). Here the CDR3 reads CAWSPQEAGQYF. CDR3 bases: TGTGCCTGGAGTCCTCAGGAGGCCGGGCAGTACTTC.

This rearrangement joins TRBV9 to TRBJ1-1; the D is unclear. The CDR3 is 15 amino acids. Germline V gene lookup returns CDR1 SGDLS and CDR2 YYNGEE. V lost 4 bases to trimming and J lost 3 bases, with 16 bases between them. CDR3 DNA: TGTGCCAGCAGCCCCAGAGGAGGGTTGGACACTGAAGCTTTCTTT. This gives the protein CASSPRGGLDTEAFF.

This chain uses TRBV27 with TRBJ1-1; D unresolved. This CDR3 has 14 amino acids. Trimming shortened V by 6 bases and J by 8 bases, and 19 bases separated the two germline ends. The germline V gene has CDR1 MNHEY and CDR2 SMNVEV (reference sequence). CDR3 sequence: CASSPFSGTQEAFF. DNA for the CDR3: TGTGCCAGCAGCCCTTTCAGTGGCACCCAGGAAGCTTTCTTT.

V gene TRBV7-2 combines with J gene TRBJ2-5; 7 nucleotides agree with TRBD1. Germline V lookup: CDR1 SGHTA, CDR2 FQGNSA. The trim removed 5 bases at V and 4 bases at J, leaving 13 bases unmatched. The CDR3 runs to 16 residues. The DNA for the CDR3 is TGTGCCAGCAGCGAAATGGGACAGCCTAGGGGAGAGACCCAGTACTTC. It translates to CASSEMGQPRGETQYF.

The chain employs TRBV27 and TRBJ1-1; possible D gene TRBD1, 5 bases. The germline CDR1 and CDR2 sequences are MNHEY and SMNVEV (reference sequence). The V end lost 0 bases, the J end lost 4 bases, and 12 bases lay between the germline ends. This CDR3 region has 15 residues. The CDR3 sequence is CASSLSNKGRTEAFF. CDR3 nucleotides: TGTGCCAGCAGTTTATCAAACAAGGGGCGCACTGAAGCTTTCTTT.

The chain is built from TRBV4-2 and TRBJ1-2; TRBD1 is a possible D gene (5 bases). The germline V gene has CDR1 LGHNA and CDR2 YNFKEQ. The CDR3 covers 15 residues. The V and J ends lost 1 base and 6 bases respectively, with 15 bases between them. The CDR3 sequence is CASSQASQGIDGYTF. The CDR3 nucleotides are TGTGCCAGCAGCCAAGCTTCCCAGGGAATCGATGGCTACACCTTC.

The rearrangement joins TRBV6-5 to TRBJ1-1, with 7 positions matching TRBD1. The CDR3 has 15 amino acids. Trimming at V came to 6 bases and at J to 1 base, leaving 8 bases not matched to a gene. The germline V gene encodes CDR1 MNHEY and CDR2 SVGAGI. This chain's CDR3 is CASSLRGPGNTEAFF. In DNA, the CDR3 is TGTGCCAGCAGCCTAAGGGGGCCGGGGAACACTGAAGCTTTCTTT.

The chain recombines TRBV13 with TRBJ2-7, with 7 nucleotides matching TRBD1. V shed 2 bases and J 3 bases; nucleotides not matched to a gene: 4. The CDR3 runs to 14 residues. Looked up from germline, CDR1 is PRHDT and CDR2 is FYEKMQ (reference sequence). The CDR3: CASSLSGGVYEQYF. The CDR3 DNA reads TGTGCCAGCAGCTTATCAGGGGGTGTCTACGAGCAGTACTTC.

This clone is a singleton in its sample. This sequence joins TRBV14 and TRBJ2-7, with D possibly being TRBD1 (7 bases). V gave up 0 bases and J gave up 7 bases, with 19 bases separating them. Germline CDR1 is SGHDN and CDR2 is FVKESK. The CDR3 extends over 16 amino acids. The CDR3, as DNA: TGTGCCAGCAGCCAAGAGGAGGGGGCGAGCAACTCGGAGCAGTACTTC. It specifies CASSQEEGASNSEQYF. Together with reference TRBV14 and TRBJ2-7, the CDR3 gives the full variable domain: EAGVTQFPSHSVIEKGQTVTLRCDPISGHDNLYWYRRVMGKEIKFLLHFVKESKQDESGMPNNRFLAERTGGTYSTLKVQPAELEDSGVYFCASSQEEGASNSEQYFGPGTRLTVT.

V gene TRBV28 combines with J gene TRBJ2-1, with D perhaps TRBD1 (6 bases). Per the germline V gene, CDR1 is MDHEN and CDR2 is SYDVKM. This CDR3 spans 11 amino acids. V was pared by 5 bases and J by 9 bases, with 8 bases between. The DNA of the CDR3 is TGTGCCAGCAGTGGGGACACTGAGCAGTTCTTC. Translating gives CASSGDTEQFF.

The V gene is TRBV30, the J gene TRBJ1-3; tentative D call: TRBD1 (6 bases). The CDR3 extends over 16 amino acids. The V end lost 4 bases, the J end lost 0 bases, and 16 bases lay between the germline ends. Germline V lookup: CDR1 GTSNPN, CDR2 SVGIG (reference sequence). CDR3: CAWTTRTGISGNTIYF. CDR3 in DNA: TGTGCCTGGACAACTCGTACAGGGATCTCTGGAAACACCATATATTTT.

V is TRBV11-2 and J is TRBJ2-1; 7 nucleotides line up with TRBD2. The CDR3 runs to 16 residues. Trimming took 5 bases from V and 5 from J; bases not matched to a gene: 12. CDR1 is SGHAT, CDR2 FQNNGV, per germline. Here the CDR3 DNA reads TGTGCCAGCAGCCCAAGGGTGGCTAGCGGAGACAATGAGCAGTTCTTC. Protein sequence: CASSPRVASGDNEQFF.

The chain recombines TRBV7-9 with TRBJ2-3, with D possibly being TRBD2 (6 bases). This CDR3 comprises 15 residues. CDR1 SEHNR and CDR2 FQNEAQ come from the germline V gene (reference sequence). Deletions cut 1 base from V and 2 bases from J, with 10 bases between. CDR3 sequence (DNA): TGTGCCAGCAGCTTAGAGGGCGGGGCCACAGATACGCAGTATTTT. Its protein product is CASSLEGGATDTQYF.